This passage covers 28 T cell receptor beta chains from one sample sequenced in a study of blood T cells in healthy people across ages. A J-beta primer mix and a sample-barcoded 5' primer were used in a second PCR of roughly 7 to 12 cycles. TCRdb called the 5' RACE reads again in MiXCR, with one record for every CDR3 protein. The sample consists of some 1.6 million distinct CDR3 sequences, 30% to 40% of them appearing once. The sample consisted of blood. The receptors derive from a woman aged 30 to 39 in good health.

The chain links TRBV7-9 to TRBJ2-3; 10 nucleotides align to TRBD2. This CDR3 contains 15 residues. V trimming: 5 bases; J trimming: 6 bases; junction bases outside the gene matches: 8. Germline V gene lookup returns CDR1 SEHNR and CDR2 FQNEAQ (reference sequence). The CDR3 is CASSPTGLAADTQYF. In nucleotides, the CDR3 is TGTGCCAGCAGCCCAACCGGACTAGCGGCGGATACGCAGTATTTT. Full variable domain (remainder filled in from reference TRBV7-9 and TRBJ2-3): DTGVSQNPRHKITKRGQNVTFRCDPISEHNRLYWYRQTLGQGPEFLTYFQNEAQLEKSRLLSDRFSAERPKGSFSTLEIQRTEQGDSAMYLCASSPTGLAADTQYFGPGTRLTVL.

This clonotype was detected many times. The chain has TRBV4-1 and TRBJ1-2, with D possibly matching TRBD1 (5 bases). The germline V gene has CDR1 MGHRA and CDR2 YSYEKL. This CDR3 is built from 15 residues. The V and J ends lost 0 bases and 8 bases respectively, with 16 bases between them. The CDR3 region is CASSQEVARVRGYTF. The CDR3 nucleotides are TGCGCCAGCAGCCAAGAGGTCGCCAGGGTGAGAGGCTACACCTTC.

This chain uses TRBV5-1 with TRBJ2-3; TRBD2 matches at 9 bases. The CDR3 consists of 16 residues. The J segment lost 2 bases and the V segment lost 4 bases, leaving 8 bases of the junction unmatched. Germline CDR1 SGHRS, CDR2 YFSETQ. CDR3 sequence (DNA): TGCGCCAGCAGCCTGCGACTAGCGGCACTCACAGATACGCAGTATTTT. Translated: CASSLRLAALTDTQYF.

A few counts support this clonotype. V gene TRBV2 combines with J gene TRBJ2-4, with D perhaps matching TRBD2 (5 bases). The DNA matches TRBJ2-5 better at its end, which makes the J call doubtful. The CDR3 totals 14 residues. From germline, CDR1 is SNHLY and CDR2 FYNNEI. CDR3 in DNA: TGTGCCAGCAGTGACGACTACCCGAAAGAGACCCAGTACTTC. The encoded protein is CASSDDYPKETQYF.

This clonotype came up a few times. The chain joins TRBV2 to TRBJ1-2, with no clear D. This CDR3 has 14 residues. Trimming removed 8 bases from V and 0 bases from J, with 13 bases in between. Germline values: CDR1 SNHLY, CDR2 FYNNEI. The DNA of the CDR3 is TGTGCCAGCGATGACGGACTCTCTAACTATGGCTACACCTTC. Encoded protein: CASDDGLSNYGYTF.

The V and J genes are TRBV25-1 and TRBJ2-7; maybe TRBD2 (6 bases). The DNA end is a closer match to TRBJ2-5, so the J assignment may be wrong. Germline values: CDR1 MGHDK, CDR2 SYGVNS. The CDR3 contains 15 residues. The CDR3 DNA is TGTGCCAGCAGTGAACCTATCACAGGAGGGAAGACCCAGTACTTC. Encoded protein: CASSEPITGGKTQYF.

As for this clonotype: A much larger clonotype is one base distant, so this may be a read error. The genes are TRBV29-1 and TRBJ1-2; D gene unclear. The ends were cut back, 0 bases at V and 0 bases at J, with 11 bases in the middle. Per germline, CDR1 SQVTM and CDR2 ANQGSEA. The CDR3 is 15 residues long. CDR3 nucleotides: TGCAGCGTTGAAGAGAGGACCGAAACTAACTATGGCTACACCTTC. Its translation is CSVEERTETNYGYTF. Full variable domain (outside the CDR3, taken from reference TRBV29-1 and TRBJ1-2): SAVISQKPSRDICQRGTSLTIQCQVDSQVTMMFWYRQQPGQSLTLIATANQGSEATYESGFVIDKFPISRPNLTFSTLTVSNMSPEDSSIYLCSVEERTETNYGYTFGSGTRLTVV.

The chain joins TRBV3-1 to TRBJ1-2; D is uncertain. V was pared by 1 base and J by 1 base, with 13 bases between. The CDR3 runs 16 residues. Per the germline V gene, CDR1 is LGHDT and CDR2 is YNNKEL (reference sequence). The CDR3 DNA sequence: TGTGCCAGCAGCCAAGGGTTCGGAACCCTTAACTATGGCTACACCTTC. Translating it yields CASSQGFGTLNYGYTF.

The CDR3 loop is CAISETVGLAGGPAAEQFF. CDR3 in DNA: TGTGCCATCAGTGAGACGGTAGGCCTAGCGGGAGGGCCCGCGGCTGAGCAGTTCTTC. The chain carries TRBV10-3 and TRBJ2-1; TRBD2 matches at 12 bases. This CDR3 has 19 residues. V was clipped by 2 bases and J by 9 bases; unmatched bases: 17. Germline loops: CDR1 ENHRY, CDR2 SYGVKD.

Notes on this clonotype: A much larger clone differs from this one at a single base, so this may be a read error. Here the CDR3 DNA reads TGCAGTGCTAGAGGACCAACTTTAGACCAAAACATTCAGTACTTC. Its protein product is CSARGPTLDQNIQYF. This chain joins TRBV20-1 and TRBJ2-4, with unresolved D. The germline V gene encodes CDR1 DFQATT and CDR2 SNEGSKA (reference sequence). V was trimmed by 1 base and J by 5 bases, leaving 15 bases between them. CDR3 length equals 15 residues.

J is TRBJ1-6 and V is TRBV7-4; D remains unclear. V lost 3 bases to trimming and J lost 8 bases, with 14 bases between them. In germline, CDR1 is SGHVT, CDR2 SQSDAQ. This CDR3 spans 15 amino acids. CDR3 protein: CASSFGTRRYSPLHF. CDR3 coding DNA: TGTGCCAGCAGCTTTGGCACGCGTAGATATTCACCCCTCCACTTT.

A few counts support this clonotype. The DNA of the CDR3 is TGCAGTGCCCCCTCGGGACAGGTCTACGAGCAGTACTTC. This sequence encodes CSAPSGQVYEQYF. The chain carries TRBV20-1 and TRBJ2-7, with TRBD1 matching 8 bases. The V segment lost 6 bases and the J segment 3 bases; nucleotides outside the gene matches: 7. Germline-derived CDR1 and CDR2 are DFQATT and SNEGSKA (reference sequence). The length of the CDR3 is 13 residues.

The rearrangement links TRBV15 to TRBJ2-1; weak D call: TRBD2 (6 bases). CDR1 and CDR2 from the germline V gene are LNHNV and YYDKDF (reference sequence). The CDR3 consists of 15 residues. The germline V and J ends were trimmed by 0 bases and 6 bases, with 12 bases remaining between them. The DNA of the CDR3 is TGTGCCACCAGCAGAGAACGGACTAACAGCAATGAGCAGTTCTTC. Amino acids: CATSRERTNSNEQFF. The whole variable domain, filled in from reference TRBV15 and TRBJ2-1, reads DAMVIQNPRYQVTQFGKPVTLSCSQTLNHNVMYWYQQKSSQAPKLLFHYYDKDFNNEADTPDNFQSRRPNTSFCFLDIRSPGLGDTAMYLCATSRERTNSNEQFFGPGTRLTVL.

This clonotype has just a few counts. The CDR3 loop reads CAISVAGSYEQYF. As DNA, the CDR3 is TGTGCCATCAGTGTAGCGGGATCCTACGAGCAGTACTTC. The chain joins TRBV10-3 to TRBJ2-7, with TRBD2 matching over 8 bases. Looked up from germline, CDR1 is ENHRY and CDR2 is SYGVKD. There are 13 residues in the CDR3. Trimming took 4 bases from V and 1 from J; bases not matched to a gene: 0.

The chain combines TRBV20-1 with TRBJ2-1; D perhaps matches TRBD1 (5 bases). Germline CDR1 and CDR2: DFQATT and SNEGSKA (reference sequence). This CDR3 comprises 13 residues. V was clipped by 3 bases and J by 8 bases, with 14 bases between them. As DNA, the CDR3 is TGCAGTGCTAGGACAGTGCGGTACGATGAGCAGTTCTTC. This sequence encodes CSARTVRYDEQFF.

CDR3 in amino acids: CASSRSLAGGPNEQFF. The CDR3, as DNA: TGCGCCAGCAGCAGGTCACTAGCGGGGGGGCCCAATGAGCAGTTCTTC. The V and J genes are TRBV5-1 and TRBJ2-1, with 13 bases that match TRBD2. Germline values: CDR1 SGHRS, CDR2 YFSETQ. The CDR3 runs 16 residues. V dropped 4 bases and J dropped 6; count of bases not matched to a gene: 7.

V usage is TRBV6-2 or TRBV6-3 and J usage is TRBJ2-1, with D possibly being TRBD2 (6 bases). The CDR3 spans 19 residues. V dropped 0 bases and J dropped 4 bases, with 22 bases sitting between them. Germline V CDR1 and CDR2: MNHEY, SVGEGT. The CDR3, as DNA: TGTGCCAGCAGTTACTCGAACGGGGACGGGAGCGGAGGTTACAATGAGCAGTTCTTC. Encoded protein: CASSYSNGDGSGGYNEQFF.

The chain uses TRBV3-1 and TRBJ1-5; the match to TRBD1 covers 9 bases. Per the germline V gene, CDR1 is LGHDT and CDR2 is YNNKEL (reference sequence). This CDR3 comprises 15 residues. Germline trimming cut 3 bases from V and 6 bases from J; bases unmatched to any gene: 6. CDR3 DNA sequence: TGTGCCAGCAGCCAGGGGACAGGGCTTGCTCAGCCCCAGCATTTT. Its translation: CASSQGTGLAQPQHF.

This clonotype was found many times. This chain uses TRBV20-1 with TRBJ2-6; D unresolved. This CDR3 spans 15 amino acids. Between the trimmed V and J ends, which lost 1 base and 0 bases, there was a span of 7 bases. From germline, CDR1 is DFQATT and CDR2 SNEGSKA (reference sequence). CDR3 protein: CSARVSFSGANVLTF. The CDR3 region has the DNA TGCAGTGCTAGAGTCTCCTTCTCTGGGGCCAACGTCCTGACTTTC.

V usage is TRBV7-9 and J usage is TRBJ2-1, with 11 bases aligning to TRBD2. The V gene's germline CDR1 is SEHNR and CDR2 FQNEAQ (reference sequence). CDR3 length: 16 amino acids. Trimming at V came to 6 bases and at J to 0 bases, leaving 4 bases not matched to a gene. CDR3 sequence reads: CASRRTSGYSYNEQFF. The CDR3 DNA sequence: TGTGCCAGCAGACGGACTAGCGGGTACTCCTACAATGAGCAGTTCTTC.

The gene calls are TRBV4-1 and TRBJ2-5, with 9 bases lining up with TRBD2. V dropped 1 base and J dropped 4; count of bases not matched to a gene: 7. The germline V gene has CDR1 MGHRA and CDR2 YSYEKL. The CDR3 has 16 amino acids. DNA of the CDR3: TGCGCCAGCAGCCAAGTGGCTAGCGGGGCGAGAGAGACCCAGTACTTC. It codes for CASSQVASGARETQYF.

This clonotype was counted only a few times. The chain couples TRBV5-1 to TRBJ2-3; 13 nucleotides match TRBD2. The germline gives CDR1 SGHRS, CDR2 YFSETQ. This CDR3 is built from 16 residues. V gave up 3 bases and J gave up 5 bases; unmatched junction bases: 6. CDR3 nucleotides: TGCGCCAGCAGCTCCACTAGCGGGAGGGCTAGAGATACGCAGTATTTT. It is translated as CASSSTSGRARDTQYF.

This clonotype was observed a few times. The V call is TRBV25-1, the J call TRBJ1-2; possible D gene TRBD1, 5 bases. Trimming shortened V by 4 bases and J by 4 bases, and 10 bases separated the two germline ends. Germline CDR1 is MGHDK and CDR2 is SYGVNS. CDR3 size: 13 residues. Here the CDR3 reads CASSVGVGYGYTF. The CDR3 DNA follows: TGTGCCAGCAGTGTGGGGGTCGGCTATGGCTACACCTTC.

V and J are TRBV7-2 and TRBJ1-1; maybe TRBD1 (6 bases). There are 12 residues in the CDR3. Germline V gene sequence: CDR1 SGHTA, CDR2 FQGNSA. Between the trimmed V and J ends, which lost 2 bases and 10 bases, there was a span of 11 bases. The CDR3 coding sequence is TGTGCCAGCAGCTTAAACAGGGTTGCAGCTTTCTTT. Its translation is CASSLNRVAAFF.

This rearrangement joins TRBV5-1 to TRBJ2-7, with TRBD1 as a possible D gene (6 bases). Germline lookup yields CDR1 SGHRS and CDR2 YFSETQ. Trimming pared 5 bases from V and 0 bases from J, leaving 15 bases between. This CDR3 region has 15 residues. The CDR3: CASSDRTESSYEQYF. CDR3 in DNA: TGCGCCAGCAGTGACAGGACAGAGAGCTCCTACGAGCAGTACTTC.

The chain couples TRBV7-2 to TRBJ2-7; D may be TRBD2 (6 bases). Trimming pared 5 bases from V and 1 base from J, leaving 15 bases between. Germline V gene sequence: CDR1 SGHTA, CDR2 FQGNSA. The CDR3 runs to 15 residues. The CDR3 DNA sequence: TGTGCCAGCAGCCCCGACAGTGGGGGGTCCTACGAGCAGTACTTC. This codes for CASSPDSGGSYEQYF.

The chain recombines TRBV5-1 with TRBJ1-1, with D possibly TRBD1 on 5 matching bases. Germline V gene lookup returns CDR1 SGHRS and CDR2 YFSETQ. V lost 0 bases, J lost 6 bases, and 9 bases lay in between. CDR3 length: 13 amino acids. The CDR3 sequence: CASSLEGSAEAFF. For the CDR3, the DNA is TGCGCCAGCAGCTTGGAGGGGAGTGCTGAAGCTTTCTTT.

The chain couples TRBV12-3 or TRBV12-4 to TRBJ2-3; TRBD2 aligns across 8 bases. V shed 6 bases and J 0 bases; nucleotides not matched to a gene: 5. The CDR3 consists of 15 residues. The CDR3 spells CASRALAVSTDTQYF. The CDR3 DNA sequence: TGTGCCAGCAGAGCACTAGCGGTCAGCACAGATACGCAGTATTTT.